This TCR beta chain emerged from a study of CD8+ T cells in alopecia areata. Germline CDR1 and CDR2: MGHDK and SYGVNS. The CDR3 consists of 11 residues. The V and J ends lost 6 bases and 6 bases respectively, with 7 bases between them. This clone was recorded only once. cDNA prepared by RNA extraction and subsequent reverse transcription served as the template for sequencing. Assay used: immunoSEQ multiplex PCR; TCRdb lists only in-frame clones, some missing. The profile shows some 180,000 clones, roughly three fifths of them singletons. This receptor was obtained from a human donor in good health. The chain uses TRBV25-1 and TRBJ2-3; D gene ambiguous. The specimen sequenced was CD8+ T cells sorted from blood. CDR3 bases: TGTGCCAGCAGGGCTGGGGATACGCAGTATTTT. Encoded protein: CASRAGDTQYF.